A single sample is the source of the 25 T cell receptor beta chains below, sequenced in a study of beta chain features in type 1 diabetes. Reverse transcription of all isolated RNA meant that expressed TCRB transcripts were sequenced. The assay was immunoSEQ multiplex PCR, and TCRdb's table has in-frame clones only and misses some. The sample gives over 150,000 clones, approximately 8% of which show up once; approximately 0.93% is in the top ten. These receptors have no known antigen. General study results and limits: All four CD4+ subsets of Type 1 diabetes patients contained TCRB CDR3s that were moderately but significantly shorter.

Sequenced sample: central memory CD4+ T cells from blood. Every receptor here comes from a woman aged 35 to 49 with type 1 diabetes.

The gene calls are TRBV10-3 and TRBJ1-1, with TRBD1 matching 9 bases. The CDR3 is 15 residues long. V was clipped by 11 bases and J by 5 bases; unmatched bases: 15. CDR1 is ENHRY, CDR2 SYGVKD, per germline. CDR3 region: CASIPGQGGYTEAFF. CDR3 bases: TGTGCCTCTATTCCGGGACAGGGCGGATATACTGAAGCTTTCTTT.

The genes are TRBV7-7 and TRBJ2-1; 11 nucleotides align to TRBD2. Germline trimming cut 5 bases from V and 5 bases from J; bases unmatched to any gene: 5. The CDR3 totals 15 residues. CDR1 and CDR2 (germline): SSHAT, FNYEAQ (reference sequence). CDR3 nucleotides: TGTGCCAGCAGCCCGCTAGCGGGAGGAGACAATGAGCAGTTCTTC. Translated: CASSPLAGGDNEQFF. The full variable domain, in which reference TRBV7-7 and TRBJ2-1 provide the parts outside the CDR3, is GAGVSQSPRYKVTKRGQDVTLRCDPISSHATLYWYQQALGQGPEFLTYFNYEAQPDKSGLPSDRFSAERPEGSISTLTIQRTEQRDSAMYRCASSPLAGGDNEQFFGPGTRLTVL.

This clone occurred a few times. V is TRBV18 and J is TRBJ1-1, with 8 bases fitting TRBD1. After removal of 3 bases from V and 0 bases from J, the junction contained 3 bases not matched to a gene. This CDR3 spans 15 amino acids. From germline, CDR1 is KGHSH and CDR2 LQKENI. The DNA of the CDR3 is TGTGCCAGCTCACCGGGACAGGCCTTGAACACTGAAGCTTTCTTT. Translation: CASSPGQALNTEAFF.

The V gene is TRBV28, the J gene TRBJ1-1; D gene uncertain. Trimming took 2 bases from V and 0 from J, leaving 10 bases between them. CDR1 is MDHEN, CDR2 SYDVKM, per germline. This CDR3 has 15 residues. CDR3 nucleotides: TGTGCCAGCAGTTTACCGGGATCGATGAACACTGAAGCTTTCTTT. This translates into CASSLPGSMNTEAFF. Variable domain in full (rest from reference TRBV28 and TRBJ1-1): DVKVTQSSRYLVKRTGEKVFLECVQDMDHENMFWYRQDPGLGLRLIYFSYDVKMKEKGDIPEGYSVSREKKERFSLILESASTNQTSMYLCASSLPGSMNTEAFFGQGTRLTVV.

This sequence joins TRBV28 and TRBJ2-7, with no clear D. CDR3 size: 11 residues. Germline V gives CDR1 MDHEN, CDR2 SYDVKM. The V end lost 7 bases, the J end lost 5 bases, and 9 bases lay between the germline ends. For the CDR3, the DNA is TGTGCCAGCACCATCCGAGACGAGCAGTACTTC. This sequence encodes CASTIRDEQYF.

The chain couples TRBV30 to TRBJ1-3, with D perhaps matching TRBD1 (5 bases). Trimming took off 1 base at V and 2 bases at J, with 9 bases between the two ends. The CDR3 runs to 14 residues. Germline lookup yields CDR1 GTSNPN and CDR2 SVGIG (reference sequence). The CDR3 is CAWSGSGTGNTIYF. The DNA for the CDR3 is TGTGCCTGGAGTGGGTCAGGGACTGGAAACACCATATATTTT.

CDR3 amino acids: CSVDASGIIYF. The CDR3 region has the DNA TGCAGCGTTGATGCTTCGGGAATCATATATTTT. The genes are TRBV29-1 and TRBJ1-3; unclear D gene. CDR3 length: 11 amino acids. V gave up 3 bases and J gave up 12 bases, with 12 bases separating them. Germline CDR1 reads SQVTM; CDR2 reads ANQGSEA.

The V and J genes are TRBV7-2 and TRBJ1-4; D is perhaps TRBD1 (5 bases). Trimming shortened V by 5 bases and J by 0 bases, and 10 bases separated the two germline ends. This CDR3 is 15 amino acids long. Germline V gives CDR1 SGHTA, CDR2 FQGNSA. The CDR3 region has the DNA TGTGCCAGCAGCATTCAGGGTGCAACTAATGAAAAACTGTTTTTT. This codes for CASSIQGATNEKLFF.

This clone was counted a few times. This sequence joins TRBV13 and TRBJ1-1, with D perhaps TRBD1 (5 bases). The CDR3 length is 15 residues. The germline gives CDR1 PRHDT, CDR2 FYEKMQ (reference sequence). The V end was cut by 2 bases, the J end by 5 bases, with 15 bases between. The CDR3 reads CASSLLGQGRTEAFF. The CDR3 DNA reads TGTGCCAGCAGCTTATTAGGTCAGGGAAGGACTGAAGCTTTCTTT.

Concerning this clone itself: Other DNA sequences in this sample translate to the same CDR3. The J gene is TRBJ2-3, the V gene TRBV2; 7 nucleotides agree with TRBD2. With 4 bases clipped from V and 1 base from J, the junction kept 2 bases outside the gene matches. This CDR3 comprises 14 residues. Germline V gives CDR1 SNHLY, CDR2 FYNNEI. As DNA, the CDR3 is TGTGCCAGCAGTGGTGCGGGGGGCACAGATACGCAGTATTTT. It translates to CASSGAGGTDTQYF. The full variable domain, with the rest looked up from reference TRBV2 and TRBJ2-3, is EPEVTQTPSHQVTQMGQEVILRCVPISNHLYFYWYRQILGQKVEFLVSFYNNEISEKSEIFDDQFSVERPDGSNFTLKIRSTKLEDSAMYFCASSGAGGTDTQYFGPGTRLTVL.

This clone was seen only a few times. A junction end diverges from the germline sequence, so it may reflect a read error. The V call is TRBV29-1, the J call TRBJ1-2; D ambiguous. The CDR3 length is 13 residues. CDR1 and CDR2 (germline): SQVTM, ANQGSEA. The CDR3 is CSVEREGARTFHF. For the CDR3, the DNA is TGCAGCGTTGAAAGGGAGGGTGCTCGAACTTTCCACTTC. The full variable domain, in which reference TRBV29-1 and TRBJ1-2 provide the parts outside the CDR3, is SAVISQKPSRDICQRGTSLTIQCQVDSQVTMMFWYRQQPGQSLTLIATANQGSEATYESGFVIDKFPISRPNLTFSTLTVSNMSPEDSSIYLCSVEREGARTFHFGSGTRLTVV.

This clone came up a few times. The chain employs TRBV6-5 and TRBJ2-3, with D perhaps TRBD2 (5 bases). Germline CDR1 MNHEY, CDR2 SVGAGI. V shed 6 bases and J shed 2 bases, with 12 bases lying between them. The CDR3 spans 14 residues. CDR3 sequence (DNA): TGTGCCAGCAGCCGCAGCGGTTACACAGATACGCAGTATTTT. Its protein is CASSRSGYTDTQYF.

This clone was picked up many times. The chain links TRBV28 to TRBJ2-7, with D possibly being TRBD2 (5 bases). This CDR3 is built from 14 residues. Trimming cost V 2 bases and J 6 bases, with 14 bases left between them. Germline V gives CDR1 MDHEN, CDR2 SYDVKM. CDR3 DNA sequence: TGTGCCAGCAGTTTAGGAATCGGGGTGCTCGAGCAGTACTTC. It yields the protein CASSLGIGVLEQYF.

The chain recombines TRBV2 with TRBJ2-3; 7 bases line up with TRBD2. Germline assignment: CDR1 SNHLY and CDR2 FYNNEI. Trimming cost V 6 bases and J 5 bases; bases outside gene matches: 5. CDR3 length: 13 amino acids. CDR3: CASRLGEGDTQYF. In nucleotides, the CDR3 is TGTGCCAGCAGATTGGGGGAGGGAGATACGCAGTATTTT.

This clone turned up a few times. The chain has TRBV5-1 and TRBJ2-1; 7 bases fit TRBD1. The CDR3 has 12 amino acids. V lost 2 bases, J lost 13 bases, and 6 bases stayed unmatched. CDR1 and CDR2 (germline): SGHRS, YFSETQ. The CDR3: CASSFNRDSQFF. The DNA of the CDR3 is TGCGCCAGCAGCTTCAACCGGGACAGCCAGTTCTTC.

This clone turned up a few times. The chain links TRBV7-2 to TRBJ1-1; no clear D gene. Trimming removed 1 base from V and 2 bases from J, with 11 bases in between. Germline V gives CDR1 SGHTA, CDR2 FQGNSA. The length of the CDR3 is 15 residues. The DNA of the CDR3 is TGTGCCAGCAGCTTAGATCCGGGATTCAACACTGAAGCTTTCTTT. Translation gives CASSLDPGFNTEAFF. The whole variable domain, remainder taken from reference TRBV7-2 and TRBJ1-1, is GAGVSQSPSNKVTEKGKDVELRCDPISGHTALYWYRQSLGQGLEFLIYFQGNSAPDKSGLPSDRFSAERTGGSVSTLTIQRTQQEDSAVYLCASSLDPGFNTEAFFGQGTRLTVV.

The V call is TRBV6-6, the J call TRBJ1-2, with a tentative D call TRBD1 (6 bases). Germline assignment: CDR1 MNHNY and CDR2 SVGAGI (reference sequence). Between the trimmed V and J ends, which lost 6 bases and 4 bases, there was a span of 12 bases. This CDR3 comprises 13 residues. The CDR3 reads CASSSGTFYGYTF. In nucleotides, the CDR3 is TGTGCCAGCAGCTCCGGGACATTCTATGGCTACACCTTC.

The table lists this clone with many counts. The chain carries TRBV4-3 and TRBJ2-1; the match to TRBD2 covers 11 bases. Germline CDR1 and CDR2: LGHNA and YSLEER. Trimming cost V 3 bases and J 4 bases; bases outside gene matches: 8. CDR3 length equals 17 residues. CDR3 nucleotides: TGCGCCAGCAGCCATTCCCTGCGGACTAGCGGGTACAATGAGCAGTTCTTC. Residues: CASSHSLRTSGYNEQFF.

This clone was seen a handful of times. The chain couples TRBV7-6 to TRBJ2-5, with TRBD1 as a possible D gene (5 bases). The CDR3 runs to 15 residues. Germline-derived CDR1 and CDR2 are SGHVS and FNYEAQ. Deletions cut 5 bases from V and 1 base from J, with 14 bases between. CDR3 region: CASSRASQGQETQYF. CDR3 in DNA: TGTGCCAGCAGCCGCGCATCTCAGGGCCAAGAGACCCAGTACTTC. Combining the CDR3 with reference TRBV7-6 and TRBJ2-5 gives the whole variable domain GAGVSQSPRYKVTKRGQDVALRCDPISGHVSLYWYRQALGQGPEFLTYFNYEAQQDKSGLPNDRFSAERPEGSISTLTIQRTEQRDSAMYRCASSRASQGQETQYFGPGTRLLVL.

This clone has just a few counts. This chain links TRBV5-5 with TRBJ1-1; unclear D gene. The length of the CDR3 is 14 residues. Trimming cost V 1 base and J 0 bases, with 7 bases left between them. The germline CDR1 and CDR2 sequences are SGHKS and YYEKEE (reference sequence). CDR3 protein: CASSLFHLNTEAFF. CDR3 in DNA: TGTGCCAGCAGCTTGTTTCACTTGAACACTGAAGCTTTCTTT. The full variable domain, in which reference TRBV5-5 and TRBJ1-1 provide the parts outside the CDR3, is DAGVTQSPTHLIKTRGQQVTLRCSPISGHKSVSWYQQVLGQGPQFIFQYYEKEERGRGNFPDRFSARQFPNYSSELNVNALLLGDSALYLCASSLFHLNTEAFFGQGTRLTVV.

This clone was seen a few times. The chain uses TRBV28 and TRBJ2-7, with TRBD1 matching 10 bases. This CDR3 region has 16 residues. V gave up 5 bases and J gave up 2 bases; unmatched junction bases: 9. Germline CDR1 MDHEN, CDR2 SYDVKM. DNA of the CDR3: TGTGCCAGCAGTCTCTCCCCCGGGACAGGGGCCTACGAGCAGTACTTC. Translation: CASSLSPGTGAYEQYF.

Concerning this clone: Additional DNA sequences in this sample encode the identical CDR3. This chain connects TRBV30 to TRBJ1-1; D unresolved. The germline gives CDR1 GTSNPN, CDR2 SVGIG (reference sequence). This CDR3 contains 13 residues. Trimming left V 0 bases short and J 2 bases short, with 7 bases between. CDR3 residues: CAWSVGLNTEAFF. The CDR3, as DNA: TGTGCCTGGAGTGTAGGACTTAACACTGAAGCTTTCTTT.

The chain links TRBV5-1 to TRBJ2-5; the D gene is possibly TRBD2 (7 bases). The CDR3 has 14 amino acids. Germline CDR1 is SGHRS and CDR2 is YFSETQ. V gave up 4 bases and J gave up 2 bases, with 12 bases separating them. In DNA form, the CDR3 reads TGCGCCAGCAGCCCCGGGGGGCCTCAAGAGACCCAGTACTTC. Amino acids: CASSPGGPQETQYF. Together with reference TRBV5-1 and TRBJ2-5, the CDR3 gives the full variable domain: KAGVTQTPRYLIKTRGQQVTLSCSPISGHRSVSWYQQTPGQGLQFLFEYFSETQRNKGNFPGRFSGRQFSNSRSEMNVSTLELGDSALYLCASSPGGPQETQYFGPGTRLLVL.

The genes are TRBV7-2 and TRBJ2-4, with D maybe TRBD1 (5 bases). Germline lookup yields CDR1 SGHTA and CDR2 FQGNSA. The CDR3 is made up of 15 amino acids. V lost 3 bases and J lost 5, with 14 bases in between. CDR3 DNA sequence: TGTGCCAGCAGCTTGGCCAGGGCAGGCCAAAACATTCAGTACTTC. Protein: CASSLARAGQNIQYF.

This clone appeared a few times. The V call is TRBV25-1, the J call TRBJ2-2; D possibly corresponds to TRBD1 (8 bases). CDR3 length: 15 amino acids. CDR1 MGHDK and CDR2 SYGVNS come from the germline V gene. V was trimmed by 7 bases and J by 2 bases, leaving 14 bases between them. The CDR3 DNA is TGTGCCAGCAAAGCGGGACAGGCTAACACCGGGGAGCTGTTTTTT. This sequence encodes CASKAGQANTGELFF.